The 15 T cell receptor beta chains listed next were all sequenced from one sample in a study of cytomegalovirus exposure and HLA in healthy donors. The primer mix had 60 Vbeta and 13 Jbeta primers. The protocol was immunoSEQ multiplex PCR, while the TCRdb copy is restricted to in-frame clones and leaves out a portion. Of about 190,000 clones listed, over 80% are singletons. Input material: PBMCs. The receptors here all came from a man aged 40-49 years in good health and CMV-seropositive.

The chain recombines TRBV19 with TRBJ2-7, with 7 bases matching TRBD1. The germline V gene encodes CDR1 LNHDA and CDR2 SQIVND (reference sequence). V shed 8 bases and J 5 bases; nucleotides not matched to a gene: 6. The CDR3 extends over 12 amino acids. The DNA for the CDR3 is TGTGCCAGTGCCGACAGGGTCCACGAGCAGTACTTC. Translation gives CASADRVHEQYF.

The chain employs TRBV7-8 and TRBJ1-2, with 9 positions matching TRBD1. The CDR3 extends over 15 amino acids. Per germline, CDR1 SGHVS and CDR2 FQNEAQ. V trimming: 5 bases; J trimming: 5 bases; junction bases outside the gene matches: 9. The CDR3 bases are TGTGCCAGCAGCCCCGTTGAGACAGGGGGGTATGGCTACACCTTC. Its translation: CASSPVETGGYGYTF.

This clone was counted a single time. The V call is TRBV6-1, the J call TRBJ2-3; the match to TRBD1 covers 8 bases. The CDR3 sequence is 15 residues long. CDR1 is MNHNS and CDR2 is SASEGT in the germline V gene. Trimming removed 4 bases from V and 2 bases from J; junction bases left unmatched: 5. Written as DNA, the CDR3 is TGTGCCAGCAGTGCTGACAGGGGCTACACAGATACGCAGTATTTT. Translated, it gives CASSADRGYTDTQYF.

The genes are TRBV27 and TRBJ1-1; D not certain. The ends were cut back, 5 bases at V and 1 base at J, with 14 bases in the middle. The length of the CDR3 is 15 residues. Per germline, CDR1 MNHEY and CDR2 SMNVEV (reference sequence). CDR3 amino acids: CASSGREWSNTEAFF. CDR3 sequence (DNA): TGTGCCAGCAGTGGCCGGGAGTGGTCGAACACTGAAGCTTTCTTT.

The V call is TRBV2, the J call TRBJ2-1, with 12 nucleotides matching TRBD2. This CDR3 has 13 amino acids. The germline V gene encodes CDR1 SNHLY and CDR2 FYNNEI. Trimming cost V 9 bases and J 6 bases; bases outside gene matches: 3. Here the CDR3 DNA reads TGTGCCAGACAGACTAGCGGGGGCAATGAGCAGTTCTTC. It is translated as CARQTSGGNEQFF.

CDR3 sequence reads: CASSPTGTNYGYTF. The CDR3 nucleotides read TGTGCCAGCAGCCCCACGGGGACTAACTATGGCTACACCTTC. V gene TRBV7-9 combines with J gene TRBJ1-2; D is ambiguous. The germline CDR1 and CDR2 sequences are SEHNR and FQNEAQ (reference sequence). V lost 5 bases, J lost 0 bases, and 10 bases lay in between. CDR3 length equals 14 residues.

This clone was detected once. The chain is built from TRBV27 and TRBJ2-7, with a possible D match to TRBD2 (6 bases). Germline V gene data show CDR1 as MNHEY and CDR2 as SMNVEV (reference sequence). V gave up 6 bases and J gave up 1 base, with 19 bases separating them. The CDR3 consists of 16 residues. The CDR3 here is CASRLAGTSPSYEQYF. The DNA for the CDR3 is TGTGCCAGCAGACTAGCCGGGACGTCCCCTTCCTACGAGCAGTACTTC.

The rearrangement uses TRBV27 and TRBJ2-7; 12 nucleotides line up with TRBD2. The CDR3 has 16 amino acids. V dropped 0 bases and J dropped 3; count of bases not matched to a gene: 3. Germline CDR1 reads MNHEY; CDR2 reads SMNVEV (reference sequence). The CDR3 region is CASSLSSSGGGYEQYF. The DNA for the CDR3 is TGTGCCAGCAGTTTATCGTCTAGCGGGGGGGGCTACGAGCAGTACTTC.

The V and J genes are TRBV6-4 and TRBJ2-2, with D hard to call. Germline V gene sequence: CDR1 MRHNA, CDR2 SNTAGT. The length of the CDR3 is 14 residues. Trimming cost V 7 bases and J 1 base, with 10 bases left between them. The CDR3 bases are TGTGCCAGCAAAATGTCGGGGAACACCGGGGAGCTGTTTTTT. Translation gives CASKMSGNTGELFF.

J is TRBJ1-2 and V is TRBV28, with a weak D call TRBD1 (6 bases). Looked up from germline, CDR1 is MDHEN and CDR2 is SYDVKM. The V and J ends lost 5 bases and 0 bases respectively, with 16 bases between them. The CDR3 spans 16 residues. Here the CDR3 reads CASSPGGGRANYGYTF. CDR3 in DNA: TGTGCCAGCAGTCCCGGTGGGGGCCGTGCTAACTATGGCTACACCTTC.

The chain recombines TRBV7-3 with TRBJ2-5; no firm D call. CDR1 is SGHTA and CDR2 is FQGTGA in the germline V gene. The CDR3 loop spans 14 amino acids. Deletions cut 8 bases from V and 2 bases from J, with 15 bases between. CDR3 in amino acids: CASAEDPRQETQYF. The CDR3 coding sequence is TGTGCCAGCGCGGAAGATCCCCGGCAAGAGACCCAGTACTTC.

This rearrangement joins TRBV11-2 to TRBJ2-7; the match to TRBD1 covers 9 bases. Unmatched junction bases numbered 3, after V lost 3 bases and J lost 0 bases. The length of the CDR3 is 15 residues. The germline gives CDR1 SGHAT, CDR2 FQNNGV. CDR3 region: CASSFGTGSSYEQYF. The CDR3 bases are TGTGCCAGCAGCTTTGGGACAGGGAGCTCCTACGAGCAGTACTTC. The full variable domain, in which reference TRBV11-2 and TRBJ2-7 provide the parts outside the CDR3, is EAGVAQSPRYKIIEKRQSVAFWCNPISGHATLYWYQQILGQGPKLLIQFQNNGVVDDSQLPKDRFSAERLKGVDSTLKIQPAKLEDSAVYLCASSFGTGSSYEQYFGPGTRLTVT.

The chain joins TRBV27 to TRBJ1-5, with 9 bases that match TRBD1. Germline loops: CDR1 MNHEY, CDR2 SMNVEV (reference sequence). CDR3 length: 15 residues. After removal of 5 bases from V and 6 bases from J, the junction contained 8 bases not matched to a gene. In DNA, the CDR3 is TGTGCCAGCAGTAATAGAGGACAGGGGAGTCAGCCCCAGCATTTT. Amino acid sequence: CASSNRGQGSQPQHF.

The chain carries TRBV4-3 and TRBJ2-7; 7 nucleotides align to TRBD2. This CDR3 contains 14 residues. Germline V CDR1 and CDR2: LGHNA, YSLEER. Germline trimming cut 4 bases from V and 2 bases from J; bases unmatched to any gene: 5. The CDR3 reads CASSPARGAYEQYF. The CDR3 bases are TGCGCCAGCAGCCCTGCCCGGGGGGCCTACGAGCAGTACTTC.

J is TRBJ2-7 and V is TRBV25-1; D not resolved. Trimming stripped 6 bases from V and 2 bases from J, with 11 bases between. The CDR3 sequence is 13 residues long. Germline lookup yields CDR1 MGHDK and CDR2 SYGVNS. As DNA, the CDR3 is TGTGCCAGCAGCGATGACAAAACCTACGAGCAGTACTTC. This encodes CASSDDKTYEQYF.